This T cell receptor (beta chain) came from a study of CD8 T cells in ankylosing spondylitis. Study-wide points: The disease-linked clones had a CD8+ phenotype and low blood frequencies. As reported, disease-linked clones showed significant enrichment in matched ankylosing spondylitis synovial fluid. Seemingly distinctive of ankylosing spondylitis blood was a TCR beta motif formed by eight highly homologous variants.

Only a few counts were recorded for this clonotype. Its antigen remains unidentified. TCRdb called the 5' RACE reads again in MiXCR, with one record for every CDR3 protein. The sample gives over 600,000 distinct CDR3 sequences, roughly 19% of which show up once; 19% is in the top ten. Deletions cut 5 bases from V and 7 bases from J, with 9 bases between. This CDR3 contains 12 residues. Sequencing input: blood, either unsorted or a sorted T cell fraction (not recorded which). The receptor's source is a male donor with ankylosing spondylitis. The chain combines TRBV12-3 or TRBV12-4 with TRBJ1-5; D perhaps matches TRBD1 (6 bases). Here the CDR3 DNA reads TGTGCCAGCAGTACCGGACAGCAGCCCCAGCATTTT. This encodes CASSTGQQPQHF.